This T cell receptor (beta chain) appears in the sequencing data of a study of cytomegalovirus exposure and HLA in healthy donors. General observations from the study: The study put 150 to 200 TCR beta chains on its list as cytomegalovirus-associated. The study reported that TCR beta sequences accurately predicted HLA-A and HLA-B alleles in most subjects.

All the people who gave samples were healthy bone marrow donors. V dropped 4 bases and J dropped 3 bases, with 10 bases sitting between them. CDR3 size: 13 residues. Germline loops: CDR1 SGHRS, CDR2 YFSETQ. Primers included in the PCR were 60 Vbeta and 13 Jbeta primers. TCRdb's table, derived via immunoSEQ multiplex PCR, lists solely in-frame clones and lacks some. This sample has about 150,000 clones, with 60% to 80% found just once. On this clone: Its target is not known.

Sequenced material: PBMCs. The clonotype was recovered from a man aged 30 to 45 in good health and CMV-seropositive. The chain uses TRBV5-1 and TRBJ1-1; D is possibly TRBD1 (5 bases). As DNA, the CDR3 is TGCGCCAGCAGCCCGGGGGTGTACACTGAAGCTTTCTTT. Its protein is CASSPGVYTEAFF.